What follows describes a single T cell receptor beta chain. The antigen is unknown. This entry belongs to a study of OX40 agonist ivuxolimab in advanced cancers. Across the whole study: Patients received the agonistic anti-OX40 (CD134) antibody ivuxolimab. Recorded diagnoses for dose-escalation patients were hepatocellular carcinoma, melanoma, renal cell or head and neck cancer.

CDR3 length: 13 residues. The V and J ends lost 2 bases and 7 bases respectively, with 12 bases between them. CDR1 and CDR2 from the germline V gene are SEHNR and FQNEAQ (reference sequence). General observations from the study: Clonal expansion was seen in CD4+ and CD8+ blood T cells by week 6 at 0.1 to 3.0 mg/kg.

Only in-frame clones appear in the TCRdb table, and some are missing; sequencing was by immunoSEQ multiplex PCR. The sample lists about 45,000 clones, roughly nine tenths occurring once. Autoimmune disease history or systemic immunosuppression disqualified patients. The sample consisted of CD4+ or CD8+ T cells sorted from blood, taken in a trial of the OX40 agonist ivuxolimab. V and J are TRBV7-9 and TRBJ2-7; TRBD1 is a possible D gene (6 bases). The sequence was obtained from an adult with an advanced solid tumor such as melanoma, head and neck, liver or kidney cancer. The CDR3 DNA reads TGTGCCAGCAGCTTAAACAGGGCGCTTGAGCAGTACTTC. Protein: CASSLNRALEQYF.